The present T cell receptor beta chain was sequenced within a study of cytomegalovirus exposure and HLA in healthy donors (dated by TCRdb to 2017 to 2019). About the investigation overall: An earlier analysis of roughly 570 of the donors reported about 280 Gb of sequence data and 117 million unique TCR beta sequences obtained from roughly 170 million T cells. Of the 300 to 500 genotyped donors, less than 85% were placed in the genetic ancestry cluster associated with self-reported Caucasian donors. To decide whether each TCR beta V gene segment behaved as functional or pseudogenic, an earlier analysis of 587 of the donors relied on high-throughput TCR beta sequencing. Along with the roughly 610-subject first cohort, a separate validation cohort of over a hundred different subjects was used. HLA typing covered class I and class II loci at four-digit resolution. In a later genetic analysis, genome-wide SNP genotypes for about three fifths of the 666 donors were used, and that subset was treated as a discovery cohort. The study combined high-throughput TCR immunosequencing, statistical association of individual TCRs with disease status, and machine learning to predict cytomegalovirus infection status. Using immunosequencing, the study profiled T cell repertoires from 666 subjects and related those repertoires to cytomegalovirus serostatus. Rather than using new phenotypic data, the later analysis identified candidate immune exposures from TCR beta sequences and from how often those sequences occurred across donors. Among about 390 genotyped donors of the cohort, an average of 235,054 unique TCR beta nucleotide sequences were sequenced per donor, 15% to 20% of them non-productive. In a later analysis, previously published TCR beta repertoires from 500 to 750 donors were re-analyzed and high-resolution HLA genotyping was added so that TCR occurrence patterns could be studied. Alongside the repertoire data, information on donor age, sex, ethnicity and CMV serostatus was compiled. Every repertoire in the discovery cohort had been generated on one and the same sequencing platform. The study was designed to test whether signatures of past pathogen exposure could be identified by cataloging public T cell receptors. About 5 DR-DQ haplotypes were handled as single units for association and clustering, since linkage in the cohort was strong. Typing coverage varied by locus: roughly 629-630 donors for A, B, C, DRB1 and DQB1; some 520 for DQA1; around 570 for DPA1; 400 to 480 for DPB1. About 300 gigabases of sequencing data and around 80 million unique TCR sequences made up an early release that covered around 640 HLA-typed donors. Overall study outcomes, separate from this receptor: Strong co-occurrence of HLA alleles, especially DR and DQ, made assigning TCR associations to individual alleles difficult. In this cohort, only TCR beta chains were sequenced, and detectable features were limited by the absence of alpha or paired-chain data. At a false discovery rate of 0.05, a later analysis linked about 16,000 TCR beta sequences to specific HLA alleles. In a later analysis, HLA-associated TCR beta chains were found to be more clonally expanded and to have lower generation probabilities than equally common non-associated chains. In both the original and validation cohorts, the classifier was reported to diagnose cytomegalovirus status with high specificity and sensitivity. A later genetic analysis associated a missense DCLRE1C variant with V-gene and J-gene trimming of TCR beta chains, and an independent cohort replicated the association. A group of highly shared sequence variants was considered likely to be a technical artifact of the sequencing pipeline. The authors suggested that the approach could potentially be generalized to other disease states and immunological phenotypes. In a later genetic analysis, fewer N-insertions in productive TCRs were reported among donors in an Asian-associated ancestry cluster than the roughly 700-donor mean. While some public TCRs were present in many individuals, most TCR sequences turned up only very rarely across donors. Because HLA typing was missing for some donors at each locus, association tests included only the typed subset. A further reported finding was that TCR beta sequences accurately predicted the HLA-A and HLA-B alleles for most subjects in the first cohort. Roughly uniform sequencing depth across donors was assumed in presence/absence analyses, although this assumption may not hold. The earlier analysis of 587 of the donors excluded fewer than 20 rarely observed V segments, including chromosome 9 orphons, because counts were too low. A later analysis found that TCR association rates varied across HLA loci, with DRB1 alleles showing the most associated TCRs and HLA-C alleles the fewest. Immune exposure information for the cohort was limited to CMV serostatus. The study gave a list of about 170 TCR beta chains associated with cytomegalovirus. The 87-base-pair reads could not distinguish some IMGT-functional V segments, including TRBV6-2 and TRBV6-3, so those segments were excluded. In an earlier analysis of some 500 of the donors, most TCR beta V segments appeared in productive rearrangements about 87% or about 30% of the time, broadly matching IMGT annotations. In a later analysis, most CMV-associated TCR beta chains were found to appear HLA-restricted, with HLA associations seemingly driven largely by CMV exposure. According to a later analysis, parvovirus B19, influenza, CMV and Epstein-Barr virus appeared linked to several top co-occurrence clusters. A few of the identified cytomegalovirus-associated TCR beta chains were confirmed in vitro to be specific for cytomegalovirus antigens. Correlated functional status among segregating V segments might reflect linkage disequilibrium, but an unknown experimental factor could not be ruled out.

The CDR3, from cysteine to phenylalanine, totals 15 residues. Just the 45-base CDR3 DNA is kept, in frame starting at base 1. In the germline V gene, CDR1 corresponds to SNHLY and CDR2 to FYNNEI. V lost 3 bases and J lost 8 bases; the stretch between them is 17 bases long. The library was obtained by the immunoSEQ multiplex PCR assay. A mixture of 60 forward primers for TCR Vbeta segments and 13 reverse primers for TCR Jbeta segments was used in the multiplex PCR. The CDR3 region of rearranged TCR beta genes was amplified from genomic DNA by a multiplex PCR assay. On the Illumina HiSeq System, the amplified TCR beta libraries were sequenced as 87-base-pair reads. As for the original processing: A later analysis counted approximately 84 million unique TCR beta chains across the 550 to 800 repertoires, and some 11 million of these chains were shared by at least two donors. To remove PCR and sequencing errors, raw reads were error-corrected and collapsed into unique sequences using a nearest-neighbor algorithm that merged closely related sequences. Alignment of CDR3 sequences to IMGT reference sequences was used to assign V, D and J gene segments. For a sequence to be retained, at least a six-nucleotide match to both a V gene segment and a J gene segment was required. A rearrangement counted as productive if the CDR3 had no stop codons and remained in frame with V and J, and every other rearrangement counted as non-productive. Following IMGT convention, CDR3 was defined as the stretch from the second conserved V-encoded cysteine to the conserved J-encoded phenylalanine. The earlier analysis of fewer than 700 of the donors excluded sequences that lacked an unambiguous match to a single V gene segment. An earlier analysis of roughly 590 of the donors called V segments functional above 56.7% productive rearrangements and segregating when the between-donor standard deviation exceeded 5%. A statistical classification framework was built to diagnose cytomegalovirus status from the catalog of TCR beta chain sequences. In a later analysis, V and J genes were assigned by comparing TCR nucleotide sequences against IMGT/GENE-DB human TR gene sequences. A later analysis assigned CDR3 sequences and most-parsimonious VDJ recombination scenarios with the TCRdist pipeline. In a later analysis, each TCR beta chain was defined by its CDR3 amino acid sequence together with its V-gene family, and reads without a unique V-gene family were excluded. As a way to deal with suspected cross-contamination and a sequencing artifact, a later analysis dropped approximately 590 nucleotide sequences that were highly shared and had low generation probability. A later analysis calculated a clonal expansion index for each public chain from normalized within-repertoire ranks of inferred template counts. Generation probabilities in a later analysis came from a VDJ recombination model fitted to out-of-frame rearrangements, and those results were checked against IGoR. In a later analysis, hypergeometric tests were used to score TCR-TCR, TCR-HLA and TCR-CMV co-occurrence, with a repertoire-size bias correction applied to TCR pairs. In a later analysis, false discovery rates were estimated by permuting HLA or CMV assignments 20 times. A later analysis grouped co-occurring TCRs with DBSCAN, adding TCRdist sequence similarity when clustering within HLA-allele-positive subsets. Repertoires with fewer than 30,000 or more than 120,000 public chains were left out of co-occurrence clustering, as were about 5 repertoires with anomalous nucleotide sharing. As stored in TCRdb, this immuneACCESS dataset retains in-frame rearrangements with V and J assigned. A fraction of the clones does not appear; measured against another copy, unresolved V genes explain less than half of the discrepancy, and the remainder lacks a known reason. V, J and clone size are those of that table, while D and trimming were read from the DNA. For this sample the table gives over 80,000 clones, of which about four fifths were detected only once. The ten largest clonotypes hold about 3.8% of the sample.

In total, fewer than 750 healthy bone marrow donors made up the cohort. At the time of sampling, all cohort members were nominally healthy, though unrecorded immune exposures were likely present. The donor was CMV seronegative and was included in the group of about 400 seronegative cohort members. A peripheral blood sample was collected from each donor, and TCR beta sequencing was performed on peripheral blood mononuclear cells. Genomic DNA extraction from the blood cell samples was performed with the Qiagen DNeasy Blood Extraction Kit. Comment on this clone: There is no known antigen for this receptor. No base quality information exists; no much larger clone differs at one position.

The sequence came from a man over 45 in good health and CMV-seronegative. The chain uses TRBV2 and TRBJ2-4, with TRBD1 as a weak D call on 5 bases. The sequenced sample consisted of PBMCs. The DNA sequence follows: TGTGCCAGCAGTGAGAATATTGGGGCCTGGGACATTCAGTACTTC. Its translation is CASSENIGAWDIQYF. Extended through the reference TRBV2 and TRBJ2-4 proteins, this CDR3 yields the full variable domain: EPEVTQTPSHQVTQMGQEVILRCVPISNHLYFYWYRQILGQKVEFLVSFYNNEISEKSEIFDDQFSVERPDGSNFTLKIRSTKLEDSAMYFCASSENIGAWDIQYFGAGTRLSVL.